This T cell receptor beta chain was obtained from a study of blood T cell repertoires in COVID-19. Per the authors' pipeline: How many nucleated cells were present was estimated from reference gene primer amplification. Generated by immunoSEQ multiplex PCR, the TCRdb table keeps only in-frame clones and is missing some. From that table come the V and J calls and clone size; the DNA was used to work out D and trimming. Of a few hundred thousand clones listed, approximately 90% were seen once; the top ten hold 3% to 4%. The receptor was derived from a woman aged 35 to 49 with acute or convalescent COVID-19. The sample was peripheral blood.

CDR3 sequence reads: CASSLQGTVNYGYTF. The CDR3 bases are TGTGCCAGCAGTTTACAGGGGACAGTTAACTATGGCTACACCTTC. This chain joins TRBV27 and TRBJ1-2, with 7 bases aligning to TRBD1. Germline V gene data show CDR1 as MNHEY and CDR2 as SMNVEV (reference sequence). The CDR3 loop spans 15 amino acids. V was clipped by 2 bases and J by 1 base; unmatched bases: 4.